This TCR beta chain was sequenced during a study of T cell repertoires in cytomegalovirus infection. Looking at the study overall: Public TCR beta signatures were indicative of both CMV infection and a matching HLA type. Whole-study findings and limits: Dominating the ex vivo response were HLA-C-restricted CMV-specific TCR beta clonotypes.

A single record per CDR3 protein comes from TCRdb applying MiXCR to the reads. The sample contains 250,000 or so distinct CDR3 sequences, about a sixth of which appear only once. V was shortened by 3 bases and J by 2 bases, with 16 bases between the two germline ends. In germline, CDR1 is DFQATT, CDR2 SNEGSKA (reference sequence). This CDR3 has 15 residues. This clonotype has more than one count but fewer than ten. What it recognizes is unknown. This TCR came from a human donor in good health (CMV status not recorded). Some clones in this sample may be carry-over from other donors' samples. Sequences were obtained from CD8+ T cells from PBMCs. The rearrangement uses TRBV20-1 and TRBJ1-1, with D unresolved. The CDR3 bases are TGCAGTGCTAGTTGGGCACAGAGACCAAACACTGAAGCTTTCTTT. Protein product: CSASWAQRPNTEAFF.